The count of the clone carrying this TCR beta chain is one. These data come from a study of blood T cell repertoires in COVID-19. Study context: COVID-19 samples, acute and convalescent, were from the United States, Italy and Spain. Nucleic acid was either cDNA or gDNA, and it came from T cells, B-cell-depleted T cells, or PBMCs.

As processed by the authors: The authors estimated nucleated cell counts from reference gene primer amplification. Repertoires were generated with immunoSEQ multiplex PCR, while TCRdb's copy carries only in-frame clones and drops some. From that table come the V and J calls and clone size; the DNA was used to work out D and trimming. Among 150,000 or so clones listed, about 80% were seen once. Germline V gene data show CDR1 as SGHTA and CDR2 as FQGTGA. The CDR3 length is 17 residues. Unmatched junction bases numbered 10, after V lost 1 base and J lost 6 bases. The sample consisted of peripheral blood. The sequence came from a woman aged 60-70 years with COVID-19, enrolled during active disease. The chain recombines TRBV7-3 with TRBJ2-1; 9 nucleotides align to TRBD2. The chain's CDR3 is CASSLKTEREVCNEQFF. The CDR3 region has the DNA TGTGCCAGCAGCTTAAAGACCGAGCGGGAGGTGTGCAATGAGCAGTTCTTC.